Here is one T cell receptor beta chain with its context. These data come from a study of blood T cell repertoires in COVID-19. Germline V lookup: CDR1 MNHEY, CDR2 SMNVEV (reference sequence). The CDR3 runs 14 residues. J lost 7 bases, V lost 7 bases, and 10 bases had no gene match. The repertoire was sequenced with immunoSEQ multiplex PCR; TCRdb's copy has only in-frame clones and lacks some. The sample carries about 360,000 clones, around 87% recorded once. Participants were aged roughly 18 to 100 years from roughly 26 US areas. Researchers sorted participants into cohorts using their self-reported clinical history.

The TCR originated in a man aged 35 to 55 in a cohort exposed to, infected with or recovered from COVID-19 (not recorded which). The sequenced material came from PBMCs or T cells enriched from blood (not recorded which). This sequence joins TRBV27 and TRBJ2-1; 7 positions match TRBD2. CDR3 region: CASNGGWGKNEQFF. CDR3 in DNA: TGTGCCAGCAACGGGGGGTGGGGGAAAAATGAGCAGTTCTTC.